Listed below are T cell receptor beta chains from one sample, sequenced in a study of shared clonotypes between healthy human individuals. The data were produced by immunoSEQ multiplex PCR, yet TCRdb's version contains in-frame clones alone and is incomplete. This table holds about 680,000 clones, under 95% found once. Input material: naive CD8+ T cells sorted from blood. These receptors were collected from a man younger than 40 in good health. CDR3s include the opening cysteine and the closing phenylalanine or tryptophan. Each record gives: CDR3 DNA, CDR3 protein, D gene, clone size, V gene, J gene. The D gene is left open where the match is weak. Not every row has a clone size; where given, it reads once, few, many or a size class.

TGTGCCTGGACAGGGACTGGAAACACCATATATTTT	CAWTGTGNTIYF	.	.	TRBV30	TRBJ1-3
TGTGCCAGCACCTCCCAGGGGAACGCCTACGAGCAGTACTTC	CASTSQGNAYEQYF	.	.	TRBV28	TRBJ2-7
TGTGCCAGCACGGGCGGGAGCTCCTACAATGAGCAGTTCTTC	CASTGGSSYNEQFF	TRBD2	.	TRBV28	TRBJ2-1
TGCAGCTCGGACAGGACAGTCGGTGGCTACACCTTC	CSSDRTVGGYTF	TRBD1	.	TRBV29-1	TRBJ1-2
TGTGCCAGTAGTATGGGACAGCCGTATAGCAATCAGCCCCAGCATTTT	CASSMGQPYSNQPQHF	TRBD1	.	TRBV19	TRBJ1-5
TGCGCCAGCAGCCAAGGATCCGCTGGCTACACCTTC	CASSQGSAGYTF	.	.	TRBV4-3	TRBJ1-2
TGTGCCAGTAGTCGGGTACCTGTGGAGACCCAGTACTTC	CASSRVPVETQYF	.	.	TRBV19	TRBJ2-5
TGTGCCAGCAGCCAACAGGGTTACTCCTACGAGCAGTACTTC	CASSQQGYSYEQYF	.	.	TRBV11-2	TRBJ2-7
TGCGCCAGCAGTGGATCAGAGTTCTACAATGAGCAGTTCTTC	CASSGSEFYNEQFF	.	.	TRBV10-1	TRBJ2-1
TGCGCCAGCAGCTTGTCTTCCCGGGACTCCCTCTCCTACGAGCAGTACTTC	CASSLSSRDSLSYEQYF	.	.	TRBV5-1	TRBJ2-7
TGTGCCAGCAGTTTATTTTCAGGGGCTGTCTACGAGCAGTACTTC	CASSLFSGAVYEQYF	.	.	TRBV27	TRBJ2-7
TGTGCCAGCAGCTGGCCAAAGACAGGGTGGGGAATGAACACTGAAGCTTTCTTT	CASSWPKTGWGMNTEAFF	TRBD1	once	TRBV11-2	TRBJ1-1
TGTGCCGGAGGACCTGCCGCCGACTGGCCTTATGAGCAGTACTTC	CAGGPAADWPYEQYF	.	.	TRBV28	TRBJ2-7
TGTGCCAGCAGTCTTTCCAGGGTTTACGAGCAGTACTTC	CASSLSRVYEQYF	.	.	TRBV27	TRBJ2-7
TGTGCCAGCAGCTTAGTATTTGGGAACACTGAAGCTTTCTTT	CASSLVFGNTEAFF	.	.	TRBV11-2	TRBJ1-1
TGTGCCAGCAGTTTCCAGGGCAATCAGCCCCAGCATTTT	CASSFQGNQPQHF	.	.	TRBV6-6	TRBJ1-5
TGTGCCAGCAGTCCCGGCGCAACTAGTGCAGATACGCAGTATTTT	CASSPGATSADTQYF	.	.	TRBV27	TRBJ2-3
TGTGCCAGCAGCTTATACAGGGGTGGAGAAAAACTGTTTTTT	CASSLYRGGEKLFF	TRBD1	.	TRBV7-2	TRBJ1-4
TGTGCCAGCAGCTTAGTCCCCACAGGGATCGGGTTTAATCAGCCCCAGCATTTT	CASSLVPTGIGFNQPQHF	.	.	TRBV7-9	TRBJ1-5
TGTGCCAGCAGCGACGGGGGGCCAAACTCCTACGAGCAGTACTTC	CASSDGGPNSYEQYF	.	.	TRBV27	TRBJ2-7
TGTGCCAGCAGCTTAATCCAGACTGAAGCTTTCTTT	CASSLIQTEAFF	.	.	TRBV7-9	TRBJ1-1
TGTGCCAGCAGCTATATAAGGACTGACGGCACCGGGGAGCTGTTTTTT	CASSYIRTDGTGELFF	.	.	TRBV5-4	TRBJ2-2
TGTGCCACCAGCACGAGCGGCAAGCAGTTCTTC	CATSTSGKQFF	.	.	TRBV15	TRBJ2-1
TGTGCCACCAGCAGAGATGGGACAGGGGCTCAGCCCCAGCATTTT	CATSRDGTGAQPQHF	TRBD1	.	TRBV15	TRBJ1-5
TGTGCCAGCAGTTCCTTCAATCAGCCCCAGCATTTT	CASSSFNQPQHF	.	few	TRBV27	TRBJ1-5
TGTGCCAGCAGTCTAGGACCCGGGACAGGGGGATATGGCTACACCTTC	CASSLGPGTGGYGYTF	TRBD1	.	TRBV27	TRBJ1-2
TGTGCTAGTGGTACCACAGAGGACGACACCATATATTTT	CASGTTEDDTIYF	.	.	TRBV12-5	TRBJ1-3
TGTGCCAGCAGTGAATCTGGGTCCGGGGAGCTGTTTTTT	CASSESGSGELFF	.	.	TRBV25-1	TRBJ2-2
TGTGCCAGCAGCTTATGGGGGGGGCAGGAAGCTTTCTTT	CASSLWGGQEAFF	.	once	TRBV11-2	TRBJ1-1
TGTGCCAGCAGCTTTATATGGGACGGCCGAGAAAACACCATATATTTT	CASSFIWDGRENTIYF	.	.	TRBV5-6	TRBJ1-3
TGTGCCTGGAGTCAGATTCAAGAGACCCAGTACTTC	CAWSQIQETQYF	.	.	TRBV30	TRBJ2-5
TGTGCCAGCAGTGCGGGACAGTTCGATCAGCCCCAGCATTTT	CASSAGQFDQPQHF	TRBD1	.	TRBV27	TRBJ1-5
TGTGCCAGCAGCTTAACGACAGGGGCGGATCAGCCCCAGCATTTT	CASSLTTGADQPQHF	TRBD1	.	TRBV7-8	TRBJ1-5
TGTGCCAGCAGTTCCCCTGGAGGGGGCTCGGATACGCAGTATTTT	CASSSPGGGSDTQYF	.	.	TRBV27	TRBJ2-3
TGTGCCAGCAGATCACCCGGGATCTCCTACGAGCAGTACTTC	CASRSPGISYEQYF	.	.	TRBV28	TRBJ2-7
TGCGCCAGCAGCCAAGATTATGACAGGGGCACTAACTATGGCTACACCTTC	CASSQDYDRGTNYGYTF	TRBD1	.	TRBV4-3	TRBJ1-2
TGTGCCAGCAGTTTAAGGACTAACACCGGGGAGCTGTTTTTT	CASSLRTNTGELFF	.	.	TRBV28	TRBJ2-2
TGCGCCAGCAGCTTTTCTACGATTGGACAGGGTAACTATGGCTACACCTTC	CASSFSTIGQGNYGYTF	TRBD1	.	TRBV5-1	TRBJ1-2
TGTGCCAGCAGCTTAGAGGTCACGCGCTCTGGAAACACCATATATTTT	CASSLEVTRSGNTIYF	.	.	TRBV7-9	TRBJ1-3
TGTGCCAGCAGCCTTCTGACAGGGGCCACTGAAGCTTGCTTT	CASSLLTGATEACF	TRBD1	.	TRBV7-9	TRBJ1-1
TGCGCCAGCAGTGAACCGGCGGGACTAGCGGGATCAGCCAACACCTACGAGCAGTACTTC	CASSEPAGLAGSANTYEQYF	TRBD2	.	TRBV10-1	TRBJ2-7
TGTGCCAGCACCTCAATTATAAACCCGCAAGAGACCCAGTACTTC	CASTSIINPQETQYF	.	.	TRBV7-8	TRBJ2-5
TGTGCCAGCAGCCGCGGATCTCCAGCGCAAGAGACCCAGTACTTC	CASSRGSPAQETQYF	.	.	TRBV7-8	TRBJ2-5
TGTGCCACCAGCACTGGAGAGACTAGCGGCTCCTACGAGCAGTACTTC	CATSTGETSGSYEQYF	TRBD2	.	TRBV15	TRBJ2-7